This TCR beta chain was captured by sequencing in a study of metastatic and nonmetastatic thyroid tumors. Looking at the study overall: Repertoire data that came from the blood and tumor or nodule tissue of malignant and benign thyroid patients were compared.

Source study methods: In papillary thyroid cancer, a distant-metastasis classifier was built using CDR3 differences across clinicopathological groups. MiXCR re-clonotyped the PCR reads for TCRdb. These V and J calls rely on TCRdb rather than the paper's analysis. The profile covers about 23,000 clones, with approximately 20% appearing a single time and approximately 8% taken by the ten largest. Trimming took 3 bases from V and 3 from J, leaving 11 bases between them. The CDR3 has 14 amino acids. Germline CDR1 SEHNR, CDR2 FQNEAQ (reference sequence). Thyroid surgery took place with no prior treatment in any patient. This clone was recorded at least ten times.

Sequencing used blood. The TCR originated in a female donor with papillary thyroid cancer or a benign thyroid nodule (not recorded which). Some clones in this sample may be carry-over from other donors' samples. The chain employs TRBV7-9 and TRBJ1-2; unclear D gene. The CDR3 nucleotides read TGTGCCAGCAGCTTTCCCGGGAAGGACTATGGCTACACCTTC. Protein sequence: CASSFPGKDYGYTF.